Below, one T cell receptor (beta chain) is given with its context. The data stem from a study of blood T cell repertoires in COVID-19. TCRdb's table, derived via immunoSEQ multiplex PCR, lists solely in-frame clones and lacks some. Of some 300,000 clones in the sample, around 91% were seen once. This CDR3 comprises 17 residues. V lost 4 bases to trimming and J lost 0 bases; unmatched junction nucleotides: 6. Germline V gene lookup returns CDR1 SGHNT and CDR2 YYREEE (reference sequence). V usage is TRBV5-4 and J usage is TRBJ2-7; TRBD2 matches 14 bases. The sample consisted of PBMCs or T cells enriched from blood (not recorded which). The source of this sequence is a woman aged 40 to 50 who had recovered from COVID-19. CDR3 bases: TGTGCCAGCAGCCCGGGACTAGCGGGAGTCCCCTCCTACGAGCAGTACTTC. As protein: CASSPGLAGVPSYEQYF.